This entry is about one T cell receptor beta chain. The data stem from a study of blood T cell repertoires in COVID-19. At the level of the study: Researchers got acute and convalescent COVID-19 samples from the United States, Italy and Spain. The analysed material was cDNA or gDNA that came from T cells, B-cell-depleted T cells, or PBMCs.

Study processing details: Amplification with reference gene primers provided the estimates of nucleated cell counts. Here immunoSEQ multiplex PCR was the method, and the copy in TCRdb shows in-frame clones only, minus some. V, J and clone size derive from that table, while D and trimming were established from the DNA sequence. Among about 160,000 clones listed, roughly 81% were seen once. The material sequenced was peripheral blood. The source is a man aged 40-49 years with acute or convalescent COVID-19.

CDR3 sequence: CAWSSQGSEKLFF. The CDR3 DNA reads as TGTGCCTGGAGTAGTCAGGGCTCTGAAAAACTGTTTTTT. The chain has TRBV30 and TRBJ1-4; D may be TRBD1 (5 bases). Trimming left V 2 bases short and J 7 bases short, with 11 bases between. The CDR3 sequence is 13 residues long. Germline lookup yields CDR1 GTSNPN and CDR2 SVGIG (reference sequence).